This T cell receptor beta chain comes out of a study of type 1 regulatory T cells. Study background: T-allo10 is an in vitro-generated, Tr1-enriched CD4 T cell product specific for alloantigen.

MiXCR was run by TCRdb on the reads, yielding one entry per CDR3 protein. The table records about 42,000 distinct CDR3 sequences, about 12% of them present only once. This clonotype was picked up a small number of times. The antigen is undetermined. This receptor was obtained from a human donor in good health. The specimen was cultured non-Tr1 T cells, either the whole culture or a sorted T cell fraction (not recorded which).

The CDR3 DNA is TGTGCCAGCAGTCCGACAGCTTTTGAAGCTTTCTTT. This codes for CASSPTAFEAFF. The chain joins TRBV12-3 or TRBV12-4 to TRBJ1-1; TRBD1 is a possible D gene (5 bases). This CDR3 has 12 residues. Trimming left V 5 bases short and J 7 bases short, with 11 bases between.